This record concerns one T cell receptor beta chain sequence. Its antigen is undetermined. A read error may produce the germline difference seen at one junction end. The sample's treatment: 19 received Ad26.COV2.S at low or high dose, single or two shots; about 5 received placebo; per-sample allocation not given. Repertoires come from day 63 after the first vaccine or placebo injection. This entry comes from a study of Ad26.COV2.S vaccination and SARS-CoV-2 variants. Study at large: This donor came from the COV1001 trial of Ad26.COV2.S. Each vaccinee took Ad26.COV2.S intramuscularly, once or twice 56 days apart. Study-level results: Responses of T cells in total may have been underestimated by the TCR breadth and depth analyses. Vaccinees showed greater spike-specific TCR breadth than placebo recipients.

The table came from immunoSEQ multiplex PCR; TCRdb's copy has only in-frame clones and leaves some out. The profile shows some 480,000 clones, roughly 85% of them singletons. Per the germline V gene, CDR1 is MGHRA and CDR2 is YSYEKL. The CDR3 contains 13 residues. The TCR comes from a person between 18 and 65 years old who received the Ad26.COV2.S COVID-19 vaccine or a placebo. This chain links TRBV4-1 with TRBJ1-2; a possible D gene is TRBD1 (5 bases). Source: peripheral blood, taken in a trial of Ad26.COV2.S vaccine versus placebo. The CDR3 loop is CASNQDGAYGYTF. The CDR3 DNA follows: TGCGCCAGCAACCAAGATGGGGCCTATGGCTACACCTTC.